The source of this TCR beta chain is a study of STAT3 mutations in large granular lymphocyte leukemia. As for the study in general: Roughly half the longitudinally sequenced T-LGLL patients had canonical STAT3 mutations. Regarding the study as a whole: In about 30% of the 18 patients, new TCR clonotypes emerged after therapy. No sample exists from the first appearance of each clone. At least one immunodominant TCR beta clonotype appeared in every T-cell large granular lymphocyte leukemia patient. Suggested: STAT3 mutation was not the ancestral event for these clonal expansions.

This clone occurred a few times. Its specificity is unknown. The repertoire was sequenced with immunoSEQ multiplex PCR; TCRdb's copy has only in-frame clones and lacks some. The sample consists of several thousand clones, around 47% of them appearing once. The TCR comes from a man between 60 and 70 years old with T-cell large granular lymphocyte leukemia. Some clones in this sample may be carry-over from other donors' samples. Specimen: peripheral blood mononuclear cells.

CDR3 DNA: TGCAGCGTTAGCCAATACGGCGGCTACACCTTC. As protein: CSVSQYGGYTF. The rearrangement joins TRBV29-1 to TRBJ1-2; D uncertain. This CDR3 region has 11 residues. Germline CDR1 and CDR2: SQVTM and ANQGSEA. V was shortened by 5 bases and J by 8 bases, with 12 bases between the two germline ends.